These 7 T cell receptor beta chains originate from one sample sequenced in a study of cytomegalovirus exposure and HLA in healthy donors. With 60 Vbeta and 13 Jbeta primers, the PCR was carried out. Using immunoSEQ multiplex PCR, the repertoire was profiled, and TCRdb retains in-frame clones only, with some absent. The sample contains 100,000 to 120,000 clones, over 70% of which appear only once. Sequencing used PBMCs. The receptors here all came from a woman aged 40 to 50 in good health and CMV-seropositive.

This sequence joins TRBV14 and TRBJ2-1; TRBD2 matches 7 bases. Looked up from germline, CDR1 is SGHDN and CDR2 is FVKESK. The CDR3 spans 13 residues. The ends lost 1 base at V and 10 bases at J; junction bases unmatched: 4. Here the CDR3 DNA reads TGTGCCAGCAGCCAAGCTGGCGGGAGAGAGCAGTTCTTC. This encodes CASSQAGGREQFF.

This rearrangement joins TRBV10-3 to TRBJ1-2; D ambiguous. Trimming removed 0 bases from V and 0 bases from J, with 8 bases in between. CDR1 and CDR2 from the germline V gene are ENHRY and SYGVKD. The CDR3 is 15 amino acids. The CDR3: CAISESMQANYGYTF. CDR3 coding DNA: TGTGCCATCAGTGAGTCGATGCAGGCTAACTATGGCTACACCTTC.

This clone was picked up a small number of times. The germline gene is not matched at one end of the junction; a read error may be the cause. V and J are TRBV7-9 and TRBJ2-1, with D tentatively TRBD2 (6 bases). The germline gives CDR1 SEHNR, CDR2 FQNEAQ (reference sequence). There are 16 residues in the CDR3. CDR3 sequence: CSSSLYFSRSGNEQFF. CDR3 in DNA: TGTTCCAGCAGCTTATATTTTAGTCGGAGCGGGAATGAGCAGTTCTTC. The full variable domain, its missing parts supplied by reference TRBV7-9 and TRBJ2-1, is DTGVSQNPRHKITKRGQNVTFRCDPISEHNRLYWYRQTLGQGPEFLTYFQNEAQLEKSRLLSDRFSAERPKGSFSTLEIQRTEQGDSAMYLCSSSLYFSRSGNEQFFGPGTRLTVL.

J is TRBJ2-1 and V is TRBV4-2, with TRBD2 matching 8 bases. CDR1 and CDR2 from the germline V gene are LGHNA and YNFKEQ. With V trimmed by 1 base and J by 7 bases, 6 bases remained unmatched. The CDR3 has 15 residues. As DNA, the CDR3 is TGTGCCAGCAGCCAAGTCGTTGCTAGCGGGAATGAGCAGTTCTTC. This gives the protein CASSQVVASGNEQFF.

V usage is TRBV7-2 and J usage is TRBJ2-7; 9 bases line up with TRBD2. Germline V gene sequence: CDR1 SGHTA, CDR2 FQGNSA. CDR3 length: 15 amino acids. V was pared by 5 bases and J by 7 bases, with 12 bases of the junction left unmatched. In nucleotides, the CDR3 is TGTGCCAGCAGCCCACATAGCGGGAGCCGGTATGAGCAGTACTTC. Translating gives CASSPHSGSRYEQYF.

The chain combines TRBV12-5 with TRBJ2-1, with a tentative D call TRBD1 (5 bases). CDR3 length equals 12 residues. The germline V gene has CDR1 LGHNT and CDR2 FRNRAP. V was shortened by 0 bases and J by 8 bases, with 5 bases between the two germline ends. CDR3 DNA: TGTGCTAGTGGTTTGGTACAGGATGAGCAGTTCTTC. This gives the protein CASGLVQDEQFF.

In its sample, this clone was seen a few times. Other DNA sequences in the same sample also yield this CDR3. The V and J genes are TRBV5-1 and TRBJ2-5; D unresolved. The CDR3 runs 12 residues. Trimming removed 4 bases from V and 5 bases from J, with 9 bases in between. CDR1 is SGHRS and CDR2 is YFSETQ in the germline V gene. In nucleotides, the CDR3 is TGCGCCAGCAGCCTGACTGAGGAGACCCAGTACTTC. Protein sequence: CASSLTEETQYF.